These T cell receptor beta chains were read from a single sample in a study of T cells in Graves' hyperthyroidism and ophthalmopathy. TCRdb re-derived calls from the multiplex PCR reads in MiXCR, one entry per CDR3 protein. The sample has 650,000 to 850,000 distinct CDR3 sequences, around 19% seen once; the top ten hold over 15%. The sequencing input was blood. Every receptor here comes from a woman aged 45-65 years with Graves' hyperthyroidism that later progressed to Graves' ophthalmopathy. Each CDR3 is given with its conserved first and last residue. The order of the fields is CDR3 length, V gene, clone size, J gene, D gene, CDR3 DNA, CDR3 protein. The D gene is left open where the match is weak. Only part of the rows carry a size: once, few, many, or a class if the clone is expanded.

>14|TRBV20-1|many|TRBJ2-3|-
TGCAGTGCTGTGAGCTACACGAGCACAGATACGCAGTATTTT
CSAVSYTSTDTQYF
>16|TRBV18|many|TRBJ1-3|-
TGTGCCAGCTCGCCCTCCGGACGCCGCTCTGGAAACACCATATATTTT
CASSPSGRRSGNTIYF
>19|TRBV4-2|-|TRBJ2-2|TRBD2
TGTGCCAGCAGCCCCCTGGGGAAGCGGGGGGACAAGAACACCGGGGAGCTGTTTTTT
CASSPLGKRGDKNTGELFF
>15|TRBV6-1|-|TRBJ2-1|-
TGTGCCAGCAGCAACAGGGTTCGACGGAACAATGAGCAGTTCTTC
CASSNRVRRNNEQFF
>15|TRBV6-2/TRBV6-3|many|TRBJ2-5|-
TGTGCCAGCAGTACCCGGACAGCAGCCGCGGAGACCCAGTACTTC
CASSTRTAAAETQYF
>16|TRBV9|-|TRBJ2-5|TRBD1
TGTGCCAGCAGCTTAAGCCCGGACAGGGAACGAGAGACCCAGTACTTC
CASSLSPDRERETQYF
>14|TRBV20-1|many|TRBJ1-5|-
TGCAGTGACCCACCCAACAGGAGCAATCAGCCCCAGCATTTT
CSDPPNRSNQPQHF
>14|TRBV29-1|few|TRBJ2-4|-
TGCAGCGTCCCCATAGTAGTAGCCAAAAACATTCAGTACTTC
CSVPIVVAKNIQYF
>14|TRBV7-9|few|TRBJ1-1|-
TGTGCCAGCAGCCCCCCAACCCTGAGAACTGAAGCTTTCTTT
CASSPPTLRTEAFF
>14|TRBV28|many|TRBJ2-5|TRBD2
TGTGCCAGCAGTCGTAGCGGGTACCAAGAGACCCAGTACTTC
CASSRSGYQETQYF
>16|TRBV7-3|-|TRBJ1-3|-
TGTGCCAGCAGCTTGCGGGACTTAGGAACTGGAAACACCATATATTTT
CASSLRDLGTGNTIYF
>17|TRBV7-9|-|TRBJ1-3|-
TGTGTCAGCGGCTTGGGGACGCCGACCGCCTCTGGAAACACCATATATTTT
CVSGLGTPTASGNTIYF
>13|TRBV19|-|TRBJ2-2|-
TGTGCCAGTGCACACGCGAACACCGGGGAGCTGTTTTTT
CASAHANTGELFF
>14|TRBV15|-|TRBJ1-5|-
TGTGCCACCAGCAGAGACGTCGGCAATCAGCCCCAGCATTTT
CATSRDVGNQPQHF
>15|TRBV3-1|-|TRBJ2-3|TRBD2
TGTGCCAGCAGCCCTCTCTTAGCGGGGGAAGATACGCAGTATTTT
CASSPLLAGEDTQYF
>15|TRBV27|few|TRBJ1-2|-
TGTGCCAGCAGTTTATCTGGATCGGGTGCATATGGCTACACCTTC
CASSLSGSGAYGYTF
>15|TRBV20-1|few|TRBJ2-5|TRBD2
TGCAGTGCTAGTATAGTAGCGGGGCGCCAAGAGACCCAGTACTTC
CSASIVAGRQETQYF
>15|TRBV6-1|few|TRBJ2-2|TRBD1
TGTGCCAGCAGGACGACAGGGCGTTCCACCGGGGAGCTGTTTTTT
CASRTTGRSTGELFF
>17|TRBV27|few|TRBJ2-5|TRBD2
TGTGCCAGCAGTATAGCGGGGGGCCTAATAGGAAAAGAGACCCAGTACTTC
CASSIAGGLIGKETQYF
>13|TRBV11-1|few|TRBJ2-2|TRBD1
TGTGCCAGCAGCTTTCAGGGGGTCGGGGAGCTGTTTTTT
CASSFQGVGELFF
>14|TRBV2|many|TRBJ1-1|-
TGTGCCAGCAGTCACCGGACTGAGAACACTGAAGCTTTCTTT
CASSHRTENTEAFF
>15|TRBV11-2|many|TRBJ2-1|TRBD2
TGTGCCAGCAGCTTAGTGCGGGGGGGGTTCAATGAGCAGTTCTTC
CASSLVRGGFNEQFF
>16|TRBV20-1|many|TRBJ2-1|-
TGCAGTGCTAGTGGGAAACCCGGGACACTCAACAATGAGCAGTTCTTC
CSASGKPGTLNNEQFF
>13|TRBV20-1|few|TRBJ2-7|TRBD1
TGCAGTGCTCTAGGACAGGACTCCTACGAGCAGTACTTC
CSALGQDSYEQYF
>14|TRBV9|few|TRBJ1-1|-
TGTGCCAGCAGCGCCAGATGGGAGAACACTGAAGCTTTCTTT
CASSARWENTEAFF
>13|TRBV30|-|TRBJ2-7|-
TGTGCCTGGAGAACTTCCGCGTCCTACGAGCAGTACTTC
CAWRTSASYEQYF
>16|TRBV11-2|many|TRBJ1-1|TRBD1
TGTGCCAGCAGCTTAAGTCCGGGACAGCCTAACACTGAAGCTTTCTTT
CASSLSPGQPNTEAFF
>14|TRBV11-2|-|TRBJ2-7|-
TGCGCCAGCAGCTTGGTTCCCGAATACGACGAGCAGTACTTC
CASSLVPEYDEQYF
>14|TRBV6-5|many|TRBJ1-1|-
TGTGCCAGCAGCAATACCGGGGGGGGGACTGAAGCTTTCTTT
CASSNTGGGTEAFF
>19|TRBV3-1|many|TRBJ2-1|TRBD2
TGTGCCAGCAGCCAAGGGCTAGCGGGGGGCCCTACCTCCTACAATGAGCAGTTCTTC
CASSQGLAGGPTSYNEQFF
>13|TRBV7-9|many|TRBJ1-2|-
TGTGCCAGCAGCTTAGCTGGGCTCGATGGCTACACCTTC
CASSLAGLDGYTF
>15|TRBV6-1|-|TRBJ1-6|-
TGTGCCAGCAGCGTAAGAGGGGGGCAAGCTTCACCCCTCCACTTT
CASSVRGGQASPLHF
>16|TRBV5-1|few|TRBJ2-7|TRBD1
TGCGCCAGCAGCTTGGCCTCTTTCGACAGGGCCTGCGAGCAGTACTTC
CASSLASFDRACEQYF
>12|TRBV5-1|many|TRBJ1-1|-
TGCGCCAGCAGCTTGGGGCAGGGCGAAGCTTTCTTT
CASSLGQGEAFF
>17|TRBV12-3/TRBV12-4|many|TRBJ1-1|-
TGTGCCAGCAGTTTGGGCACCTCCCGGACTTCAGGCCCTGAAGCTTTCTTT
CASSLGTSRTSGPEAFF
>20|TRBV11-3|many|TRBJ2-2|TRBD2
TGTGCCAGCAGCCCAGACCGTAGGACTAGCGGGGATATGTACACCGGGGAGCTGTTTTTT
CASSPDRRTSGDMYTGELFF
>16|TRBV6-1|-|TRBJ1-6|-
TGTGCCAGCAGTGATGGTGGACACTCCTATAATTCACCCCTCCACTTT
CASSDGGHSYNSPLHF
>16|TRBV5-1|few|TRBJ1-6|-
TGCGCCAGCAGCTTGGCCGGTATAGGACGTAATTCACCCCTCCACTTT
CASSLAGIGRNSPLHF
>15|TRBV5-5|few|TRBJ1-2|TRBD1
TGTGCCAGCAGCCAACAGGGGGCACGGGGCTATGGCTACACCTTC
CASSQQGARGYGYTF
>15|TRBV5-1|few|TRBJ1-4|TRBD1
TGCGCCAGCAGCTTTTCCGGGACAGGGTATGCAAAACTGTTTTTT
CASSFSGTGYAKLFF
>15|TRBV20-1|-|TRBJ1-2|-
TGCAGTGCTCCCACATATTCCGTACAGAGGGGTGGCTACACCTTC
CSAPTYSVQRGGYTF
>14|TRBV12-3/TRBV12-4|-|TRBJ1-3|-
TGTGCCAGCAGTTGGGGAGAATTAGGAAACACCATATATTTT
CASSWGELGNTIYF
>13|TRBV12-3/TRBV12-4|many|TRBJ1-5|-
TGTGCCAGCAGTTCATTTAGCAATCAGCCCCAGCATTTT
CASSSFSNQPQHF
>13|TRBV20-1|few|TRBJ1-2|-
TGCAGTGCTACCGAGAGGGTTAACTATGGCTACACCTTC
CSATERVNYGYTF
>14|TRBV9|-|TRBJ2-3|-
TGTGCCAGCAGCGTAGGCGGGGGCGGCCGTACGCAGTATTTT
CASSVGGGGRTQYF
>15|TRBV19|many|TRBJ1-5|-
TGTGCCGGCATAAAACTTCGTGGCAGGGCTCAGCCCCAGCATTTT
CAGIKLRGRAQPQHF
>17|TRBV11-2|-|TRBJ2-5|TRBD2
TGTGCCAGCAATCCCCTCTTCGGGACTAGTCCCTCGGAGACCCAGTACTTC
CASNPLFGTSPSETQYF
>17|TRBV7-2|few|TRBJ1-1|TRBD1
TGTGCCAGCAGCTTATTTTACAGGGGTGCAGTAGGGACTGAAGCTTTCTTT
CASSLFYRGAVGTEAFF
>16|TRBV11-2|many|TRBJ1-1|TRBD1
TGTGCCAGCAGCTTAGCAGGGACAGGGGGAGACACTGAAGCTTTCTTT
CASSLAGTGGDTEAFF
>16|TRBV5-1|many|TRBJ2-1|TRBD2
TGCGCCAGCAGCTTGGTTGATGGCGGGGGGGCAAATGAGCAGTTCTTC
CASSLVDGGGANEQFF